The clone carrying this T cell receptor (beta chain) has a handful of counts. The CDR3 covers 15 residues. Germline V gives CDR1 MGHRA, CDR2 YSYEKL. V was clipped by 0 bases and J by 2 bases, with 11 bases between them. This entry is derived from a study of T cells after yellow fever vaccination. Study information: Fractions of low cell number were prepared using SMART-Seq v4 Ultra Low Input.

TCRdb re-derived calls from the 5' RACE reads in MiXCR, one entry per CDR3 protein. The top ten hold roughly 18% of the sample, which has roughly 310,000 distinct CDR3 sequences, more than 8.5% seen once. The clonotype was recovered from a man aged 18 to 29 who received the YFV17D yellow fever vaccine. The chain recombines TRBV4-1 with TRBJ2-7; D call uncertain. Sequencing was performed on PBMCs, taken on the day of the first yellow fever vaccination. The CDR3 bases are TGCGCCAGCAGCCAAGATCCGGAAGAAACCTACGAGCAGTACTTC. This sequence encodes CASSQDPEETYEQYF.